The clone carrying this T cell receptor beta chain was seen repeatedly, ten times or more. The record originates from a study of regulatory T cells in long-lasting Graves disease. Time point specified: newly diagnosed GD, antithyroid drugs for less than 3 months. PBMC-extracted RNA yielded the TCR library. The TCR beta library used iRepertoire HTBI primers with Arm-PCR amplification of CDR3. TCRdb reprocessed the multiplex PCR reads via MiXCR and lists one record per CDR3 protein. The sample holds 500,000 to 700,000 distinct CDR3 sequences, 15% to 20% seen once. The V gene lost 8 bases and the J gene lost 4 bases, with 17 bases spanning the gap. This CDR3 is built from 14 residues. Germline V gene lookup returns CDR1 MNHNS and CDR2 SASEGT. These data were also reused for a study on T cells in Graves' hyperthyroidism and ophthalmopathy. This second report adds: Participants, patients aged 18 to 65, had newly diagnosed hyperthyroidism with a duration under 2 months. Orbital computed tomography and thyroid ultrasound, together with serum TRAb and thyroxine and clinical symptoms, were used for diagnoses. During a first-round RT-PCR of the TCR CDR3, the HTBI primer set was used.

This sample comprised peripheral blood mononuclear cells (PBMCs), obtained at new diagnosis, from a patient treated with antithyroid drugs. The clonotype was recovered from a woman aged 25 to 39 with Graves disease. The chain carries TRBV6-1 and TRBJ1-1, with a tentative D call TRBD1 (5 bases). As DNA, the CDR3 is TGTGCCAGCGTGGGGACCTTACGGAGCACTGAAGCTTTCTTT. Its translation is CASVGTLRSTEAFF.